Listed below are T cell receptor beta chains from one sample, sequenced in a study of CD8 T cells in ankylosing spondylitis. TCRdb re-called the 5' RACE reads with MiXCR, one entry per CDR3 protein. The sample holds 300,000 to 350,000 distinct CDR3 sequences; under 25% are singletons and the top ten take 3.5%. Sequencing used blood, either unsorted or a sorted T cell fraction (not recorded which). These receptors were taken from a female donor with ankylosing spondylitis or in good health (not recorded which). The CDR3 runs from the conserved cysteine through the conserved F or W. The D gene is left open where the match is weak. Clone size appears in some rows only: once, few, many, or a class for an expanded clone.

.	TRBV27	TRBJ1-1	TRBD1	CASRIRRQGGALNTEAFF	TGTGCCAGCAGGATCCGTCGACAGGGTGGGGCCCTGAACACTGAAGCTTTCTTT
.	TRBV12-3/TRBV12-4	TRBJ2-7	TRBD1	CASSLAGTGGVREQYF	TGTGCCAGCAGTTTAGCCGGGACAGGGGGTGTCCGCGAGCAGTACTTC
few	TRBV20-1	TRBJ2-3	TRBD2	CSAGTSGRTDTQYF	TGCAGTGCTGGGACTAGCGGGAGAACAGATACGCAGTATTTT
few	TRBV10-3	TRBJ2-1	TRBD2	CAISGQLAGRYYNEQFF	TGTGCCATCAGTGGGCAACTAGCGGGGCGTTACTACAATGAGCAGTTCTTC
.	TRBV10-3	TRBJ1-1	.	CAISPSTRSNTEAFF	TGTGCCATCAGTCCTTCGACACGTTCGAACACTGAAGCTTTCTTT
.	TRBV20-1	TRBJ2-1	TRBD2	CSDRTRPFLVF	TGCAGTGATCGGACTAGACCCTTTCTGGTCTTC
.	TRBV5-1	TRBJ1-1	.	CASSLGDTNTEAFF	TGCGCCAGCAGCTTGGGGGACACGAACACTGAAGCTTTCTTT
many	TRBV7-2	TRBJ2-3	.	CASDGGASTDTQYF	TGTGCCAGCGATGGCGGGGCTAGCACAGATACGCAGTATTTT
.	TRBV20-1	TRBJ2-7	TRBD1	CSAGTGHREQYF	TGCAGTGCTGGGACAGGGCATCGCGAGCAGTACTTC
few	TRBV9	TRBJ1-5	.	CASSVDGFWPQHF	TGTGCCAGCAGCGTAGATGGGTTCTGGCCCCAGCATTTT
few	TRBV4-2	TRBJ1-2	.	CASSQVVGENYGYTF	TGTGCCAGCAGCCAAGTAGTGGGAGAGAACTATGGCTACACCTTC
few	TRBV6-2/TRBV6-3	TRBJ2-2	TRBD1	CASRARTGMLANTGELFF	TGTGCCAGCAGAGCCCGGACAGGGATGCTCGCGAACACCGGGGAGCTGTTTTTT
.	TRBV6-2/TRBV6-3	TRBJ2-2	.	CASSARVTGELFF	TGTGCCAGCAGTGCCAGGGTTACCGGGGAGCTGTTTTTT
.	TRBV20-1	TRBJ2-2	TRBD1	CSAHSGTGNTGELFF	TGCAGTGCTCATTCGGGGACAGGGAACACCGGGGAGCTGTTTTTT
.	TRBV20-1	TRBJ2-1	TRBD2	CSARPDLAGGYNEQFF	TGCAGTGCTAGACCGGATCTAGCGGGAGGCTACAATGAGCAGTTCTTC
few	TRBV7-2	TRBJ1-4	.	CASSPHAREKLFF	TGTGCCAGCAGCCCTCATGCGAGGGAAAAACTGTTTTTT
.	TRBV5-4	TRBJ2-5	TRBD2	CASGQGTSGVQETQYF	TGTGCCAGCGGACAGGGGACTAGCGGGGTTCAAGAGACCCAGTACTTC
.	TRBV20-1	TRBJ1-1	.	CSTLSKIGQNTEAFF	TGCAGTACGCTATCTAAAATCGGACAGAACACTGAAGCTTTCTTT
few	TRBV20-1	TRBJ2-3	TRBD2	CSASGSGRIDTQYF	TGCAGTGCGTCCGGGAGCGGGAGGATAGATACGCAGTATTTT
few	TRBV28	TRBJ2-7	.	CASRASASYEQYF	TGTGCCAGCAGGGCTAGCGCCTCCTACGAGCAGTACTTC
.	TRBV30	TRBJ2-2	TRBD2	CAWFRSGSVIGELFF	TGTGCCTGGTTTAGAAGCGGGAGTGTAATCGGGGAGCTGTTTTTT
few	TRBV5-1	TRBJ2-3	TRBD1	CASSFIGQGTDTQYF	TGCGCCAGCAGCTTCATCGGACAGGGAACAGATACGCAGTATTTT
.	TRBV30	TRBJ1-1	.	CAWSGHEAFF	TGTGCCTGGAGTGGGCATGAAGCTTTCTTT
.	TRBV20-1	TRBJ2-3	.	CSASYGRGTDTQYF	TGCAGTGCTAGTTATGGGAGGGGGACAGATACGCAGTATTTT
few	TRBV29-1	TRBJ2-1	.	CSVAYKDILIKEQFF	TGCAGCGTTGCCTACAAGGACATACTAATAAAGGAGCAGTTCTTC
many	TRBV5-6	TRBJ2-1	TRBD2	CASSLAGRGREQFF	TGTGCCAGCAGCTTGGCTGGTCGCGGGAGGGAGCAGTTCTTC
few	TRBV4-1	TRBJ2-1	TRBD2	CASSQGTAGANEQFF	TGCGCCAGCAGCCAAGGGACTGCGGGAGCCAATGAGCAGTTCTTC
many	TRBV5-1	TRBJ2-3	.	CASSLDTRPDTQYF	TGCGCCAGCAGCTTGGACACTCGACCAGATACGCAGTATTTT
once	TRBV6-2/TRBV6-3	TRBJ2-7	TRBD1	CASRHRGDLYEQYF	TGTGCCAGCAGGCACAGGGGGGATCTCTACGAGCAGTACTTC
.	TRBV11-2	TRBJ1-4	.	CASSPRLRQEKLFF	TGTGCCAGCAGTCCTAGACTTCGACAGGAAAAACTGTTTTTT
few	TRBV6-5	TRBJ2-5	.	CASSYTHGRVETQYF	TGTGCCAGCAGTTACACCCACGGACGGGTGGAGACCCAGTACTTC
few	TRBV20-1	TRBJ2-7	.	CSAVPSVVSYEQYF	TGCAGTGCAGTCCCTAGCGTAGTCTCCTACGAGCAGTACTTC
many	TRBV29-1	TRBJ2-7	.	CSVGGSNPFSYEQYF	TGCAGCGTTGGAGGGAGTAACCCTTTCTCCTACGAGCAGTACTTC
once	TRBV4-3	TRBJ2-1	TRBD2	CASSQEGLAGVNEQFF	TGCGCCAGCAGCCAAGAAGGCCTAGCGGGAGTCAATGAGCAGTTCTTC
.	TRBV27	TRBJ2-6	TRBD1	CASSRTGGLGGANVLTF	TGTGCCAGCAGTCGGACAGGGGGCTTGGGTGGGGCCAACGTCCTGACTTTC
.	TRBV7-2	TRBJ2-2	.	CASSSRGGTNTGELFF	TGTGCCAGCAGCTCCCGGGGCGGAACGAACACCGGGGAGCTGTTTTTT
few	TRBV20-1	TRBJ1-1	TRBD1	CSARTTGYTKPTEAFF	TGCAGTGCTAGAACGACAGGGTATACGAAACCCACTGAAGCTTTCTTT
.	TRBV30	TRBJ1-2	.	CAWSYTGGGYTF	TGTGCCTGGAGTTACACCGGTGGAGGCTACACCTTC
.	TRBV7-9	TRBJ2-1	.	CASSPTGLFYNEQFF	TGTGCCAGCAGCCCGACCGGACTCTTCTACAATGAGCAGTTCTTC
.	TRBV7-2	TRBJ2-7	.	CASSFPDAYEQYF	TGTGCCAGCAGCTTTCCGGACGCCTACGAGCAGTACTTC
.	TRBV3-1	TRBJ2-1	.	CASSQDLEQFF	TGTGCCAGCAGCCAGGACCTAGAGCAGTTCTTC
.	TRBV6-1	TRBJ2-1	.	CASSETQGAVGEQFF	TGTGCCAGCAGTGAAACCCAGGGCGCGGTCGGGGAGCAGTTCTTC
few	TRBV15	TRBJ2-5	.	CATSFNRETQYF	TGTGCCACCAGCTTTAATCGAGAGACCCAGTACTTC
.	TRBV5-1	TRBJ1-1	TRBD1	CASTPNRGARNTEAFF	TGCGCCAGCACCCCTAACAGGGGGGCAAGGAACACTGAAGCTTTCTTT
.	TRBV12-3/TRBV12-4	TRBJ2-1	.	CASSLGVGHNEQFF	TGTGCCAGCAGTTTAGGGGTTGGCCACAATGAGCAGTTCTTC
many	TRBV6-5	TRBJ2-6	.	CASSTSVLSGANVLTF	TGTGCCAGCAGCACCTCGGTACTCTCTGGGGCCAACGTCCTGACTTTC
.	TRBV5-1	TRBJ2-5	TRBD1	CASSLAKGRGETQYF	TGCGCCAGCAGCTTGGCCAAAGGCAGGGGGGAGACCCAGTACTTC
.	TRBV10-3	TRBJ2-2	.	CAISADNTGELFF	TGTGCCATTTCAGCGGATAACACCGGGGAGCTGTTTTTT
many	TRBV12-3/TRBV12-4	TRBJ2-7	TRBD2	CASTLLAGGLTEQYF	TGTGCCAGCACTCTACTAGCGGGAGGCCTTACAGAGCAGTACTTC
few	TRBV4-2	TRBJ2-1	.	CASSQRTRSPYSSYNEQFF	TGTGCCAGCAGCCAAAGGACAAGGTCGCCGTATAGCTCCTACAATGAGCAGTTCTTC
.	TRBV2	TRBJ2-3	.	CVSSEERATDTQYF	TGTGTCAGCAGTGAAGAAAGGGCGACAGATACGCAGTATTTT
few	TRBV20-1	TRBJ2-1	.	CSGSDHNEQFF	TGCAGTGGTAGTGACCACAATGAGCAGTTCTTC
.	TRBV9	TRBJ1-5	.	CASSVGVNQPQHF	TGTGCCAGCAGCGTAGGTGTAAATCAGCCCCAGCATTTT
few	TRBV14	TRBJ2-7	.	CASSQSRLTGYEQYF	TGTGCCAGCAGCCAAAGTAGACTGACGGGCTACGAGCAGTACTTC
few	TRBV12-3/TRBV12-4	TRBJ2-2	.	CASTRTRQVGELFF	TGTGCCAGCACTAGGACGAGACAGGTCGGGGAGCTGTTTTTT
.	TRBV7-9	TRBJ2-1	.	CASSFGGRRYNEQFF	TGTGCCAGCAGCTTTGGGGGTCGGAGGTACAATGAGCAGTTCTTC
.	TRBV6-5	TRBJ2-1	.	CASGYRSSYNEQFF	TGTGCCAGCGGGTACAGGAGCTCCTACAATGAGCAGTTCTTC
few	TRBV7-9	TRBJ2-3	TRBD1	CASSLIQGVVTDTQYF	TGTGCCAGCAGCTTAATACAGGGGGTCGTCACAGATACGCAGTATTTT
.	TRBV7-2	TRBJ1-2	.	CASSLARGLGYTF	TGTGCCAGCAGCTTAGCCCGGGGGCTGGGCTACACCTTC
many	TRBV18	TRBJ2-1	.	CASSPRVSSYNEQFF	TGCGCCAGCAGCCCCCGGGTCTCCTCCTACAATGAGCAGTTCTTC